These 20 T cell receptor beta chains were sequenced from one sample in a study of T-cell memory formation after mild COVID-19. TCRdb passed the 5' RACE reads through MiXCR, listing each CDR3 protein once. The sample comprises around 340,000 distinct CDR3 sequences, 15% to 20% of which are singletons, and 20% to 25% rests with the top ten. The sample consisted of PBMCs or a T cell subset sorted from them (not recorded which). Every receptor here comes from a man aged 18 to 29 who had mild COVID-19 (a few samples of this study predate the infection). Cell type and time point are not known.

In its sample, this clonotype was seen a few times. The rearrangement links TRBV29-1 to TRBJ1-2; D gene ambiguous. The CDR3 is made up of 15 amino acids. Germline-derived CDR1 and CDR2 are SQVTM and ANQGSEA. Trimming shortened V by 2 bases and J by 2 bases, and 15 bases separated the two germline ends. CDR3 nucleotide sequence: TGCAGCGTTGAACAGGAGGGCCAGAGCAACTATGGCTACACCTTC. Its translation is CSVEQEGQSNYGYTF.

The rearrangement links TRBV11-2 to TRBJ2-3; the D gene could be TRBD1 or TRBD2 (7 bases each). Trimming removed 3 bases at V and 6 bases at J, with 16 bases between. This CDR3 is built from 15 residues. Looked up from germline, CDR1 is SGHAT and CDR2 is FQNNGV. CDR3 sequence: CASSLGTAGGDTQYF. The CDR3 DNA is TGTGCCAGCAGCTTGGGGACAGCCGGGGGGGATACGCAGTATTTT.

This clonotype has just a few counts. The CDR3: CASSILSGGFETQYF. The CDR3 DNA sequence: TGCGCCAGCAGCATCCTGTCGGGGGGGTTTGAGACCCAGTACTTC. The chain combines TRBV5-1 with TRBJ2-5; 8 bases align to TRBD2. The CDR3 extends over 15 amino acids. The V segment lost 4 bases and the J segment 5 bases; nucleotides outside the gene matches: 10. Germline V gene lookup returns CDR1 SGHRS and CDR2 YFSETQ.

V is TRBV12-3 or TRBV12-4 and J is TRBJ2-1; tentatively, D is TRBD1 (6 bases). The CDR3 runs to 11 residues. The germline V and J ends were trimmed by 5 bases and 15 bases, with 14 bases remaining between them. CDR3 loop: CASSRGQTPFF. The CDR3 DNA reads TGTGCCAGCAGTCGAGGACAGACCCCGTTCTTC.

The table lists this clonotype with many counts. The chain has TRBV5-1 and TRBJ2-7, with 8 bases lining up with TRBD1. Germline trimming cut 3 bases from V and 4 bases from J; bases unmatched to any gene: 3. The CDR3 length is 13 residues. Germline CDR1 reads SGHRS; CDR2 reads YFSETQ. CDR3 DNA sequence: TGCGCCAGCAGCTCTCAGGGGGCTTACGAGCAGTACTTC. This translates into CASSSQGAYEQYF.

Only a few counts were recorded for this clonotype. This chain uses TRBV4-3 with TRBJ1-4, with 7 bases identical to TRBD1. Losses at the gene ends were 5 bases for V and 8 bases for J; bases not matched to a gene: 11. The CDR3 covers 15 residues. Germline lookup yields CDR1 LGHNA and CDR2 YSLEER. DNA of the CDR3: TGCGCCAGCAGCTCGCGACAGGGCCGCGGGGAAAAACTGTTTTTT. It codes for CASSSRQGRGEKLFF.

The chain is built from TRBV7-9 and TRBJ2-5; 7 bases are shared with TRBD1. V shed 4 bases and J 1 base; nucleotides not matched to a gene: 6. The CDR3 is 15 residues long. Germline V gives CDR1 SEHNR, CDR2 FQNEAQ (reference sequence). As DNA, the CDR3 is TGTGCCAGCAGCTCCAGGGGGAGAAGCCAAGAGACCCAGTACTTC. Its protein is CASSSRGRSQETQYF.

The chain recombines TRBV6-5 with TRBJ2-5; D may be TRBD2 (6 bases). Germline assignment: CDR1 MNHEY and CDR2 SVGAGI. Trimming removed 2 bases at V and 5 bases at J, with 9 bases between. This CDR3 region has 13 residues. The CDR3 DNA sequence: TGTGCCAGCAGTTACACCGCGGGGGAGACCCAGTACTTC. Its translation: CASSYTAGETQYF.

A few counts support this clonotype. The chain uses TRBV6-5 and TRBJ1-3, with D perhaps TRBD1 (6 bases). Looked up from germline, CDR1 is MNHEY and CDR2 is SVGAGI. This CDR3 is built from 16 residues. Trimming cost V 6 bases and J 0 bases, with 15 bases left between them. The CDR3 here is CASSLWKGGSGNTIYF. The CDR3 nucleotides are TGTGCCAGCAGCCTATGGAAGGGGGGCTCTGGAAACACCATATATTTT.

This sequence joins TRBV6-2 or TRBV6-3 and TRBJ2-1, with a possible D match to TRBD1 (5 bases). V was cut by 9 bases and J by 0 bases, with 12 bases left in between. The CDR3 is 14 residues long. CDR1 is MNHEY and CDR2 is SVGEGT in the germline V gene. The CDR3 coding sequence is TGTGCCAGTCGAGACAGAGTCTCCTACAATGAGCAGTTCTTC. Its translation: CASRDRVSYNEQFF.

This clonotype was observed many times. The chain links TRBV5-1 to TRBJ2-3; no clear D. From germline, CDR1 is SGHRS and CDR2 YFSETQ. The CDR3 extends over 12 amino acids. V shed 7 bases and J shed 0 bases, with 6 bases lying between them. CDR3 residues: CASHLSTDTQYF. The CDR3 DNA sequence: TGCGCCAGCCACCTCAGCACAGATACGCAGTATTTT. Supplemented by reference TRBV5-1 and TRBJ2-3, the full variable domain reads KAGVTQTPRYLIKTRGQQVTLSCSPISGHRSVSWYQQTPGQGLQFLFEYFSETQRNKGNFPGRFSGRQFSNSRSEMNVSTLELGDSALYLCASHLSTDTQYFGPGTRLTVL.

The table lists this clonotype with many counts. This chain links TRBV12-3 or TRBV12-4 with TRBJ1-1; tentative D call: TRBD1 (5 bases). The CDR3 totals 12 residues. The ends were cut back, 7 bases at V and 4 bases at J, with 10 bases in the middle. The CDR3 sequence: CASTLQGTEAFF. The CDR3 DNA follows: TGTGCCAGCACTCTTCAGGGCACTGAAGCTTTCTTT.

This chain uses TRBV11-3 with TRBJ2-3; 10 nucleotides agree with TRBD2. This CDR3 has 13 residues. With V trimmed by 3 bases and J by 11 bases, 5 bases remained unmatched. Germline CDR1 reads SGHNT; CDR2 reads YENEEA. DNA for the CDR3: TGTGCCAGCAGCTTCGGGCTAGCGGGGGTGCAGTATTTT. Translated, it gives CASSFGLAGVQYF.

The sample holds a few counts of this clonotype. The chain employs TRBV15 and TRBJ1-5, with 9 bases that match TRBD1. V lost 5 bases and J lost 4; bases outside the gene matches: 3. CDR1 is LNHNV, CDR2 YYDKDF, per germline (reference sequence). This CDR3 contains 14 residues. CDR3 nucleotide sequence: TGTGCCACCAGCGGGACAGGGACAAATCAGCCCCAGCATTTT. Translation gives CATSGTGTNQPQHF.

This clonotype was counted only a few times. The J gene is TRBJ1-2, the V gene TRBV4-2, with D possibly being TRBD1 (6 bases). This CDR3 has 14 residues. Germline lookup yields CDR1 LGHNA and CDR2 YNFKEQ. Trimming took off 0 bases at V and 3 bases at J, with 8 bases between the two ends. The CDR3 bases are TGTGCCAGCAGCCAAGATCCAGGGGACTATGGCTACACCTTC. Protein product: CASSQDPGDYGYTF.

This clonotype was recorded many times. The V call is TRBV19, the J call TRBJ2-1, with D tentatively TRBD1 or TRBD2 (5 bases each). Germline V gene lookup returns CDR1 LNHDA and CDR2 SQIVND (reference sequence). The CDR3 is 15 amino acids. V dropped 7 bases and J dropped 8 bases, with 21 bases sitting between them. CDR3 in DNA: TGTGCCAGTAAGGCTCGGGGCCTGCTGGTTGATGAGCAGTTCTTC. Residues: CASKARGLLVDEQFF.

The rearrangement uses TRBV6-2 or TRBV6-3 and TRBJ2-1; D may be TRBD1 or TRBD2 (5 bases each). V dropped 8 bases and J dropped 2 bases, with 7 bases sitting between them. Per the germline V gene, CDR1 is MNHEY and CDR2 is SVGEGT. This CDR3 spans 12 amino acids. The CDR3 nucleotides read TGTGCCAGCGGGGGAACCTACAATGAGCAGTTCTTC. Its translation is CASGGTYNEQFF.

The chain employs TRBV7-2 and TRBJ2-5; D might be TRBD1 (5 bases). V dropped 5 bases and J dropped 2 bases, with 21 bases sitting between them. CDR1 and CDR2 (germline): SGHTA, FQGNSA. This CDR3 contains 17 residues. The CDR3 region is CASSITPLGHQQETQYF. The CDR3, as DNA: TGTGCCAGCAGCATTACACCCCTCGGACACCAGCAAGAGACCCAGTACTTC.

The V gene is TRBV13, the J gene TRBJ2-1; 9 bases match TRBD2. Losses at the gene ends were 3 bases for V and 5 bases for J; bases not matched to a gene: 11. This CDR3 region has 17 residues. Germline CDR1 PRHDT, CDR2 FYEKMQ (reference sequence). This CDR3 reads CASSFSGGPDAHNEQFF. The CDR3 nucleotides read TGTGCCAGCAGCTTTAGCGGGGGTCCGGATGCCCACAATGAGCAGTTCTTC. The complete variable domain, with remaining parts taken from reference TRBV13 and TRBJ2-1, reads AAGVIQSPRHLIKEKRETATLKCYPIPRHDTVYWYQQGPGQDPQFLISFYEKMQSDKGSIPDRFSAQQFSDYHSELNMSSLELGDSALYFCASSFSGGPDAHNEQFFGPGTRLTVL.

This clonotype was found a few times. The chain joins TRBV7-9 to TRBJ1-1, with D hard to call. Germline assignment: CDR1 SEHNR and CDR2 FQNEAQ (reference sequence). The CDR3 runs to 11 residues. V shed 11 bases and J shed 1 base, with 8 bases lying between them. CDR3 bases: TGTGCCGGGGAAGGGAACACTGAAGCTTTCTTT. It yields the protein CAGEGNTEAFF.